This paragraph covers one TCR beta chain sequence. The antigen remains unidentified. This specimen comes from a study of T cell responses to AZD1222 COVID-19 vaccine. Study findings and constraints: Seropositive status at baseline applied to only a handful of AZD1222 recipients.

Profiled with immunoSEQ multiplex PCR; TCRdb holds only in-frame clones, not every one. The sample carries about 130,000 clones, approximately 86% recorded once. This CDR3 region has 14 residues. Trimming removed 5 bases from V and 8 bases from J; junction bases left unmatched: 5. Germline CDR1 and CDR2: SGHNT and YENEEA. The clonotype was recovered from an adult who received the AZD1222 COVID-19 vaccine. This chain uses TRBV11-3 with TRBJ1-4, with 10 bases that match TRBD1. The specimen was peripheral blood, collected 28 days after the second AZD1222 dose. The DNA of the CDR3 is TGTGCCAGCAGCGAGGGACAGGGGACCGAAAAACTGTTTTTT. It is translated as CASSEGQGTEKLFF.